The clone carrying this TCR beta chain was found once. Antigen: not known. Germline loops: CDR1 SEHNR, CDR2 FQNEAQ (reference sequence). V lost 5 bases and J lost 1, with 12 bases in between. CDR3 length equals 15 residues. This sample was included in a study of T-cell memory formation after mild COVID-19. In the study overall: Clustering of TCRs was largely donor specific. Study conclusions and caveats: Balance between CD4 and CD8 was seen in clones contracting day 15 to 85, and a CD4+ lean was seen in later expanders. The finding that pre-infection memory included some responding clones suggested that cross-reactive memory joined. Mainly in CM and EM were contracting CD4+ clones; CD8+ were in EMRA.

TCRdb ran MiXCR on the 5' RACE reads and lists one entry per CDR3 protein. The repertoire holds 68,000 or so distinct CDR3 sequences, with approximately 16% as singletons. The rearrangement uses TRBV7-9 and TRBJ2-1; D gene unclear. The sample consisted of PBMCs or a T cell subset sorted from them (not recorded which). The TCR comes from an adult woman who had mild COVID-19 (a few samples of this study predate the infection). Cell type and time point are not known. The chain's CDR3 is CASSPPRESYNEQFF. The DNA for the CDR3 is TGTGCCAGCAGCCCACCTAGAGAATCCTACAATGAGCAGTTCTTC.